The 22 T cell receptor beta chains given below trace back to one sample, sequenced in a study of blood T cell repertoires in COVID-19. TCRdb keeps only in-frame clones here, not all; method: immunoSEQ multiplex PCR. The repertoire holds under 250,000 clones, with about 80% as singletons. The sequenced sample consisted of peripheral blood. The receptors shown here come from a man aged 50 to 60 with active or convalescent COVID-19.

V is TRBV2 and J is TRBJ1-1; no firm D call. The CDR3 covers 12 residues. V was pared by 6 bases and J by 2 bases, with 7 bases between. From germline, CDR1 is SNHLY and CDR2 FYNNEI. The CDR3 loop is CASRSGNTEAFF. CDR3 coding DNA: TGTGCCAGCAGGTCGGGAAACACTGAAGCTTTCTTT.

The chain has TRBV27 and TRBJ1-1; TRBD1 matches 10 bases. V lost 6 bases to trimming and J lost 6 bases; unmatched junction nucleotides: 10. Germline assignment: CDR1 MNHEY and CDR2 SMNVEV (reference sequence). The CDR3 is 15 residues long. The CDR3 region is CASRLSKTGGSEAFF. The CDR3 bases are TGTGCCAGCAGGCTATCCAAGACAGGGGGCTCTGAAGCTTTCTTT.

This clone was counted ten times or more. Here the CDR3 DNA reads TGCAGCGTTGTTTGCACAATGAACACCGGGGAGCTGTTTTTT. Translated: CSVVCTMNTGELFF. The chain recombines TRBV29-1 with TRBJ2-2; D unclear. Between the trimmed V and J ends, which lost 4 bases and 1 base, there was a span of 10 bases. CDR1 is SQVTM and CDR2 is ANQGSEA in the germline V gene. CDR3 length equals 14 residues.

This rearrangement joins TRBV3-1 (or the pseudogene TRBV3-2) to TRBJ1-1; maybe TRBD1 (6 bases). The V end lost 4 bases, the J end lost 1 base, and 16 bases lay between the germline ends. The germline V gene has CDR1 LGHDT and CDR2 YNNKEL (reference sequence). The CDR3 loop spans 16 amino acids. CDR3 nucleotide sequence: TGTGCCAGCAGCCCGCCCTCCCCGACAGGGAACACTGAAGCTTTCTTT. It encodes CASSPPSPTGNTEAFF.

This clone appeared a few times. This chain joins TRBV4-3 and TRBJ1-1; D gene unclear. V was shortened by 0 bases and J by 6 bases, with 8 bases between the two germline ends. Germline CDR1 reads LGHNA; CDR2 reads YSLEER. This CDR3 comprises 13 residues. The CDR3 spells CASSQDRSAEAFF. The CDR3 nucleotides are TGCGCCAGCAGCCAAGATCGGTCTGCTGAAGCTTTCTTT.

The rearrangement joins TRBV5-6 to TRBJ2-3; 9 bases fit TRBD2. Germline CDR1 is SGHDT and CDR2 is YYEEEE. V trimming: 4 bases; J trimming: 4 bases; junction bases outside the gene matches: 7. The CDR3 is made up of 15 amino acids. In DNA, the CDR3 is TGTGCCAGCAGCACTCCGGGACTAGCCCCAGATACGCAGTATTTT. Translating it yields CASSTPGLAPDTQYF.

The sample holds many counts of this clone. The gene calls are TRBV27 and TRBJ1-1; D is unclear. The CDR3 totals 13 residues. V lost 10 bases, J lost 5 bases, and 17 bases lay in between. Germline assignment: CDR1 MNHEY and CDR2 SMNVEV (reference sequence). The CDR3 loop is CAIRPGMGTEAFF. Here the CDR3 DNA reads TGTGCCATCCGCCCGGGGATGGGGACTGAAGCTTTCTTT.

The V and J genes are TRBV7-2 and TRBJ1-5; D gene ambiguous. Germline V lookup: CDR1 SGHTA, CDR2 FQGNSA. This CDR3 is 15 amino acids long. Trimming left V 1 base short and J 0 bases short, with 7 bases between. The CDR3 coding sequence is TGTGCCAGCAGCTTAGTTAGCGGTAGCAATCAGCCCCAGCATTTT. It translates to CASSLVSGSNQPQHF. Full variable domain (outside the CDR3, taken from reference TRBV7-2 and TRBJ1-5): GAGVSQSPSNKVTEKGKDVELRCDPISGHTALYWYRQSLGQGLEFLIYFQGNSAPDKSGLPSDRFSAERTGGSVSTLTIQRTQQEDSAVYLCASSLVSGSNQPQHFGDGTRLSIL.

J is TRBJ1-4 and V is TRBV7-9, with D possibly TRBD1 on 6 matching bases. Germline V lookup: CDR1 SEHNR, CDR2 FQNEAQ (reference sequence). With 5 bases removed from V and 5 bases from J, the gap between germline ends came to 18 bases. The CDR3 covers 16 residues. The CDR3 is CASSQWKDSQNEKLFF. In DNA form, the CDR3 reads TGTGCCAGCAGCCAATGGAAGGACAGTCAGAATGAAAAACTGTTTTTT. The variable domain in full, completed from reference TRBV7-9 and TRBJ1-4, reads DTGVSQNPRHKITKRGQNVTFRCDPISEHNRLYWYRQTLGQGPEFLTYFQNEAQLEKSRLLSDRFSAERPKGSFSTLEIQRTEQGDSAMYLCASSQWKDSQNEKLFFGSGTQLSVL.

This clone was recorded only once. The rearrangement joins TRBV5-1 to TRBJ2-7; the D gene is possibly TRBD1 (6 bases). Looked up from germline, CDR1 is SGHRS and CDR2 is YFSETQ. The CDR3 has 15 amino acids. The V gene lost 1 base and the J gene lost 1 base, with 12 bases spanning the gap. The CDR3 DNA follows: TGCGCCAGCAGCTTGACAGGGAGTCAATCCTACGAGCAGTACTTC. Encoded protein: CASSLTGSQSYEQYF.

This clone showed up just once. CDR3 loop: CASSPGTGGLETQYF. DNA for the CDR3: TGTGCCAGCAGCCCCGGGACAGGGGGCTTGGAGACCCAGTACTTC. The chain recombines TRBV7-9 with TRBJ2-5, with 12 bases matching TRBD1. Germline CDR1 SEHNR, CDR2 FQNEAQ (reference sequence). V shed 5 bases and J 5 bases; nucleotides not matched to a gene: 6. This CDR3 region has 15 residues.

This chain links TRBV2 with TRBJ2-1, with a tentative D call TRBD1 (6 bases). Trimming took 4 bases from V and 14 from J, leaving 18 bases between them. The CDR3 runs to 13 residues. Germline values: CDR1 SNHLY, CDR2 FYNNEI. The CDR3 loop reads CASSGGQLGREFF. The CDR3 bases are TGTGCCAGCAGTGGGGGACAACTGGGTCGCGAGTTCTTC. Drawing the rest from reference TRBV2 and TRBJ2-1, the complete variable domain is EPEVTQTPSHQVTQMGQEVILRCVPISNHLYFYWYRQILGQKVEFLVSFYNNEISEKSEIFDDQFSVERPDGSNFTLKIRSTKLEDSAMYFCASSGGQLGREFFGPGTRLTVL.

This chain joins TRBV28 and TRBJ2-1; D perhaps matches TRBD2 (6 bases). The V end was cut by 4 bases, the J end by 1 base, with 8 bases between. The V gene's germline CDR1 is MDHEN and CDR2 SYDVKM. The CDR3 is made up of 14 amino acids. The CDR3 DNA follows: TGTGCCAGCAGTTCGCGGGGTTCCTACAATGAGCAGTTCTTC. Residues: CASSSRGSYNEQFF. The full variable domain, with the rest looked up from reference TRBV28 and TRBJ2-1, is DVKVTQSSRYLVKRTGEKVFLECVQDMDHENMFWYRQDPGLGLRLIYFSYDVKMKEKGDIPEGYSVSREKKERFSLILESASTNQTSMYLCASSSRGSYNEQFFGPGTRLTVL.

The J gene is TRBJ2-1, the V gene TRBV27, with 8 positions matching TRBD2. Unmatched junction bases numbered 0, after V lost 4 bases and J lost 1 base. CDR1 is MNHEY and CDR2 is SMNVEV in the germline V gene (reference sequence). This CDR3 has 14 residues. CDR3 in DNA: TGTGCCAGCAGTTCGGGGGGGTCCTACAATGAGCAGTTCTTC. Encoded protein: CASSSGGSYNEQFF.

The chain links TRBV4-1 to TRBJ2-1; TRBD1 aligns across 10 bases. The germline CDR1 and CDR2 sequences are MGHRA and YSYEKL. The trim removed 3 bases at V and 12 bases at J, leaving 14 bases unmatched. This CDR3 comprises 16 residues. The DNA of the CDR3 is TGCGCCAGCAGCCAGTGGACAGGGGGTACCCTCACACGGCAGTTCTTC. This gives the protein CASSQWTGGTLTRQFF.

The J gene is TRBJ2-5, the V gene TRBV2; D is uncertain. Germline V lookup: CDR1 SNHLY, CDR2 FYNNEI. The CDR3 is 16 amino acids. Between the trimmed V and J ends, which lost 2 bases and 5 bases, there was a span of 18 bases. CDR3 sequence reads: CASSERRGGVQETQYF. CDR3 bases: TGTGCCAGCAGTGAACGCCGCGGCGGCGTGCAGGAGACCCAGTACTTC.

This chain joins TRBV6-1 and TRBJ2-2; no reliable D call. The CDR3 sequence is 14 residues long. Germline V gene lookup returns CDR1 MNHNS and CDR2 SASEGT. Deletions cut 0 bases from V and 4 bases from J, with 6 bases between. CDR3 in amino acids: CASSEASRTGELFF. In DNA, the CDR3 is TGTGCCAGCAGTGAAGCGAGTCGCACCGGGGAGCTGTTTTTT.

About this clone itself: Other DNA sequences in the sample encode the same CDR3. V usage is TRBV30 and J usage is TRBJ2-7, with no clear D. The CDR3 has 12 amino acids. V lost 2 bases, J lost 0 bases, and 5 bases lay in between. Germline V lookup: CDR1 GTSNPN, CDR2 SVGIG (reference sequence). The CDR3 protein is CAWSTSSYEQYF. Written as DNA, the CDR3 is TGTGCCTGGAGTACCAGCTCCTACGAGCAGTACTTC.

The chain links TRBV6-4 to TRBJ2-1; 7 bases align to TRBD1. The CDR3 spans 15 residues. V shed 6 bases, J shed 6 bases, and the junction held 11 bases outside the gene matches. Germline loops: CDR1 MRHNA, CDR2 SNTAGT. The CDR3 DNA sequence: TGTGCCAGCAGCCACAGGGGAGCTCTCCCCAATGAGCAGTTCTTC. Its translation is CASSHRGALPNEQFF.

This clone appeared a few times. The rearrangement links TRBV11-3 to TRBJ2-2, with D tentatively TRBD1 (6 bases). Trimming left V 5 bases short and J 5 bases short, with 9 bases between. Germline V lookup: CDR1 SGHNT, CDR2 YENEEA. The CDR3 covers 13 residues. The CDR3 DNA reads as TGTGCCAGCAGCCAGGGGCCAACCGGGGAGCTGTTTTTT. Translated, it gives CASSQGPTGELFF.

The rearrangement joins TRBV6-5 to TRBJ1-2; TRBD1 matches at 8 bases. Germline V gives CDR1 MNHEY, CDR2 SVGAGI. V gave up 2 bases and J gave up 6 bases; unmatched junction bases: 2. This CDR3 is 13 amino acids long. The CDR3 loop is CASSYGQGHGYTF. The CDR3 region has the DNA TGTGCCAGCAGTTACGGACAGGGACATGGCTACACCTTC.

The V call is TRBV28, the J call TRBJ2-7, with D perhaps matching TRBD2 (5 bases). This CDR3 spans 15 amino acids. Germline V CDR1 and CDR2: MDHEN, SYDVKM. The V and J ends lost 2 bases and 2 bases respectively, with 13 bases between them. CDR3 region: CASSLPGLGPYEQYF. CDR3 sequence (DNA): TGTGCCAGCAGTTTACCCGGACTTGGTCCCTACGAGCAGTACTTC.